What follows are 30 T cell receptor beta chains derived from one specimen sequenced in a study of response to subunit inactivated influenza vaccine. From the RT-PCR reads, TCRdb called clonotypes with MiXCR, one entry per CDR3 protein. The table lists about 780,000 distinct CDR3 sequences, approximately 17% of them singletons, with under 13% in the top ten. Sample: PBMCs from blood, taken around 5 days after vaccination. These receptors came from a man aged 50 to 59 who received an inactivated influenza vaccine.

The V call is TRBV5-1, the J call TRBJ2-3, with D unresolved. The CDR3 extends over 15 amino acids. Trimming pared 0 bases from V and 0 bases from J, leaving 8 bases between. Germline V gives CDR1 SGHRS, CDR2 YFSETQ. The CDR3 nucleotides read TGCGCCAGCAGCTTGGAACTAATTAGCACAGATACGCAGTATTTT. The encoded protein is CASSLELISTDTQYF.

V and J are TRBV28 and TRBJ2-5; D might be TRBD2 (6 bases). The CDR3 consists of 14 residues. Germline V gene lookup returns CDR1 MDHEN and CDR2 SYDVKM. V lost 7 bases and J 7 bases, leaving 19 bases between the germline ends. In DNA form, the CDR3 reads TGTGCCAGCAATCAGAGGAGGGGCCCCGGGACCCAGTACTTC. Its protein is CASNQRRGPGTQYF.

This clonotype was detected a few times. CDR3 loop: CSASQGGNEQFF. DNA of the CDR3: TGCAGTGCTAGTCAAGGGGGGAATGAGCAGTTCTTC. The rearrangement links TRBV20-1 to TRBJ2-1; either TRBD1 or TRBD2 may fit D (6 bases each). Germline-derived CDR1 and CDR2 are DFQATT and SNEGSKA (reference sequence). The CDR3 is made up of 12 amino acids. Trimming pared 3 bases from V and 7 bases from J, leaving 10 bases between.

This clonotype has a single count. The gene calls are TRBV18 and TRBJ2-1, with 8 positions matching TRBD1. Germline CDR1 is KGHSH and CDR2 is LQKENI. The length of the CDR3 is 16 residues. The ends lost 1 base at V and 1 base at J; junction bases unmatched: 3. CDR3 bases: TGTGCCAGCTCACCACAGGGACAGGTATCCTACAATGAGCAGTTCTTC. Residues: CASSPQGQVSYNEQFF.

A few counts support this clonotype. The CDR3, as DNA: TGCAGTGCTGGGGATTCAGGGAGGAACTATGGCTACACCTTC. This gives the protein CSAGDSGRNYGYTF. The J gene is TRBJ1-2, the V gene TRBV20-1; weak D call: TRBD1 (5 bases). Germline-derived CDR1 and CDR2 are DFQATT and SNEGSKA (reference sequence). The length of the CDR3 is 14 residues. The V gene lost 5 bases and the J gene lost 2 bases, with 15 bases spanning the gap.

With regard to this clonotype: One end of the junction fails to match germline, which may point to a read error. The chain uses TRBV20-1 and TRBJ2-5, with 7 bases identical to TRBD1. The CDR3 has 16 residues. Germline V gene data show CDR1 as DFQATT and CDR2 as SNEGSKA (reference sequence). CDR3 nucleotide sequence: TGCTGTGCTAGAGATTCCGGACAGGCACTTAGGGAGACCCAGTACTTC. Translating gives CCARDSGQALRETQYF.

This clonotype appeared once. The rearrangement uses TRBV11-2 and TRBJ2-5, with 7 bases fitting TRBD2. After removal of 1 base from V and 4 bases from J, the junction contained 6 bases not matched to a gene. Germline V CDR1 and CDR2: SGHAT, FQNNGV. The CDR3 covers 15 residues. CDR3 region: CASSLGAGAGETQYF. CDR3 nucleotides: TGTGCCAGCAGCTTAGGTGCGGGAGCGGGAGAGACCCAGTACTTC.

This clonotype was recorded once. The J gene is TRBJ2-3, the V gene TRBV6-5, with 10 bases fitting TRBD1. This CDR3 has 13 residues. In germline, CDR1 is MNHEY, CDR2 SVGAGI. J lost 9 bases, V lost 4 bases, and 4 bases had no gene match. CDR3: CASSFRDRGTQYF. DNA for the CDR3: TGTGCCAGCAGTTTCCGGGACAGGGGCACGCAGTATTTT.

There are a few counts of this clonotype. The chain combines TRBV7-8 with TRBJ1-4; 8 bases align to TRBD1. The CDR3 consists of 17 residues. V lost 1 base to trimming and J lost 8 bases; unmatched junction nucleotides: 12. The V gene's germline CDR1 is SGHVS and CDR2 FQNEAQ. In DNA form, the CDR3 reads TGTGCCAGCAGCTTAGGATGGGGAGACAGGGGAAAAGAAAAACTGTTTTTT. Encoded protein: CASSLGWGDRGKEKLFF.

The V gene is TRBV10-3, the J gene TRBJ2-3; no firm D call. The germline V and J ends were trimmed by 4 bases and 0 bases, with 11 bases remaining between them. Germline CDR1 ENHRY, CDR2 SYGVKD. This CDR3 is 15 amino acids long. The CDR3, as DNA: TGTGCCATCAGTGGAAAGGACGCTAGCACAGATACGCAGTATTTT. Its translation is CAISGKDASTDTQYF.

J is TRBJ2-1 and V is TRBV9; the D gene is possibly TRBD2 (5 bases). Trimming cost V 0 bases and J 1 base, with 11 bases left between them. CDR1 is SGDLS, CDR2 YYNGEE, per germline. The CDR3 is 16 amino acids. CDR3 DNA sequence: TGTGCCAGCAGCGTAGGGACGGGAAGTTCCTACAATGAGCAGTTCTTC. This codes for CASSVGTGSSYNEQFF.

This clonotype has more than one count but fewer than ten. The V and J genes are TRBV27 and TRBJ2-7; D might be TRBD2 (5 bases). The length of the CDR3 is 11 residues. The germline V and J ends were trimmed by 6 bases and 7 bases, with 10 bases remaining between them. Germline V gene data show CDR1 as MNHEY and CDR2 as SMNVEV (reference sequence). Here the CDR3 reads CASRRAGEQYF. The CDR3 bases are TGTGCCAGCAGGCGGGCCGGGGAGCAGTACTTC.

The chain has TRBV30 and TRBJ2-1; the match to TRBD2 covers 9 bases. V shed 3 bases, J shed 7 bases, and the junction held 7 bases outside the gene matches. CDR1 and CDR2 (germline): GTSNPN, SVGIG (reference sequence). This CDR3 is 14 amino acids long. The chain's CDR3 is CAWRAGGPGNEQFF. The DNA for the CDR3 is TGTGCCTGGAGGGCGGGAGGGCCAGGTAATGAGCAGTTCTTC.

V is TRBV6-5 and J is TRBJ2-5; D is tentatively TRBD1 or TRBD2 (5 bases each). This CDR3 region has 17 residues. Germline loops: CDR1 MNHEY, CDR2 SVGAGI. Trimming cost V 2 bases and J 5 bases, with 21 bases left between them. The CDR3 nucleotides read TGTGCCAGCAGTTACGGGGTTGGGGCAGGGTGGGGGGAGACCCAGTACTTC. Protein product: CASSYGVGAGWGETQYF.

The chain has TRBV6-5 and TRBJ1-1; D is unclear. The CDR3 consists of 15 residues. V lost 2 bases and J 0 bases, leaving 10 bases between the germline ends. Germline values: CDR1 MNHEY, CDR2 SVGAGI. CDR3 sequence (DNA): TGTGCCAGCAGTTACACCTTGACACTGAACACTGAAGCTTTCTTT. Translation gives CASSYTLTLNTEAFF.

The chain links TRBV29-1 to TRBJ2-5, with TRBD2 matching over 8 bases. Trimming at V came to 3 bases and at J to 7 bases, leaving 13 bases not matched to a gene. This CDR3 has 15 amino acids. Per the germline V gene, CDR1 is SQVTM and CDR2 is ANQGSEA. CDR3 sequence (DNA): TGCAGCGTTGAGGCCCCCGGGGGGGGATGGGGGACCCAGTACTTC. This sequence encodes CSVEAPGGGWGTQYF.

In nucleotides, the CDR3 is TGCAGTGCTGAAGGACAGAGTAGCAATCAGCCCCAGCATTTT. It codes for CSAEGQSSNQPQHF. The J gene is TRBJ1-5, the V gene TRBV20-1; D is possibly TRBD1 (6 bases). V was trimmed by 5 bases and J by 0 bases, leaving 11 bases between them. The CDR3 runs 14 residues. From germline, CDR1 is DFQATT and CDR2 SNEGSKA (reference sequence).

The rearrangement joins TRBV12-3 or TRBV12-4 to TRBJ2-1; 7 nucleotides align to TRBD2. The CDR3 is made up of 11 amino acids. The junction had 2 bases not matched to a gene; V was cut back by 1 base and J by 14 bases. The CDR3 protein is CASSLGTSKFF. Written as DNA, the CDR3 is TGTGCCAGCAGTTTAGGGACTAGTAAGTTCTTC.

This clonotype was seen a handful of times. In DNA form, the CDR3 reads TGTGCCAGCAGCAAAACCGGGACTAACCAGTTCTTC. Its protein is CASSKTGTNQFF. The V gene is TRBV7-2, the J gene TRBJ2-1; 7 nucleotides agree with TRBD2. CDR3 length: 12 amino acids. CDR1 is SGHTA, CDR2 FQGNSA, per germline. Trimming at V came to 5 bases and at J to 13 bases, leaving 8 bases not matched to a gene.

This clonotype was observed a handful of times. The CDR3 coding sequence is TGCGCCAGCAGCTCGGCAAATTCACCCCTCCACTTT. It translates to CASSSANSPLHF. The V gene is TRBV5-1, the J gene TRBJ1-6; D ambiguous. The V and J ends lost 3 bases and 7 bases respectively, with 5 bases between them. From germline, CDR1 is SGHRS and CDR2 YFSETQ. This CDR3 is 12 amino acids long.

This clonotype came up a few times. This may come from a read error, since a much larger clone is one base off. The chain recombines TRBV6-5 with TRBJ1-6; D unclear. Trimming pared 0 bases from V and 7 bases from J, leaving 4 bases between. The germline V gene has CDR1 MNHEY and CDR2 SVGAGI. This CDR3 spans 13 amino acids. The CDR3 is CASSYSKNSPLHF. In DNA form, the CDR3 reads TGTGCCAGCAGTTACTCGAAGAATTCACCCCTCCACTTT.

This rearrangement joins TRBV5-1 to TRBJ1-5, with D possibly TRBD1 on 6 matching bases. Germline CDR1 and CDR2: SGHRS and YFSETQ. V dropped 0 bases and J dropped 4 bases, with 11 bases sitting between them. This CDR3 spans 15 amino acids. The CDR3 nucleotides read TGCGCCAGCAGCTTGGGGGACACATTTAATCAGCCCCAGCATTTT. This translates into CASSLGDTFNQPQHF.

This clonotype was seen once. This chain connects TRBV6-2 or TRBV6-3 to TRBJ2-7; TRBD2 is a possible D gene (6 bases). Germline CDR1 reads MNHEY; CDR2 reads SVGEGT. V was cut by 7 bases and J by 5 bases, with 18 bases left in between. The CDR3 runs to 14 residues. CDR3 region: CASIGGTRGHEQYF. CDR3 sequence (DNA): TGTGCCAGCATTGGAGGGACCCGCGGACACGAGCAGTACTTC.

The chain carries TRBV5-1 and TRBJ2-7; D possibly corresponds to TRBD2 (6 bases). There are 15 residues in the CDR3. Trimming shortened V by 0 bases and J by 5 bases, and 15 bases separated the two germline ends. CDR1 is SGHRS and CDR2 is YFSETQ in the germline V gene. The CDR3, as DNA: TGCGCCAGCAGCTTGGTTGGAGGGTCAGGAGACGAGCAGTACTTC. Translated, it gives CASSLVGGSGDEQYF. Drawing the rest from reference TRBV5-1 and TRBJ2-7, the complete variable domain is KAGVTQTPRYLIKTRGQQVTLSCSPISGHRSVSWYQQTPGQGLQFLFEYFSETQRNKGNFPGRFSGRQFSNSRSEMNVSTLELGDSALYLCASSLVGGSGDEQYFGPGTRLTVT.

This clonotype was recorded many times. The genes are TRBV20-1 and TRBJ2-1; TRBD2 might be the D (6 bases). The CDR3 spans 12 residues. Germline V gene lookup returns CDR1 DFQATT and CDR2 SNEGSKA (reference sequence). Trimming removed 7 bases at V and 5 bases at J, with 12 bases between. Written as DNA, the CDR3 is TGCAGTGTCGGGGGTCCAGACAATGAGCAGTTCTTC. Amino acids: CSVGGPDNEQFF.

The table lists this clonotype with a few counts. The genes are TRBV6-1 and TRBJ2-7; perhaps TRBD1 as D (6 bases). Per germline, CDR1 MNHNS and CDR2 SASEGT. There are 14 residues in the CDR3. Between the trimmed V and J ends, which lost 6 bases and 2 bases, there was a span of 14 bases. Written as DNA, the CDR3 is TGTGCCAGCAGACACGGTGGGGGCCCCTACGAGCAGTACTTC. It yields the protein CASRHGGGPYEQYF.

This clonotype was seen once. CDR3 bases: TGTGCCAGCAGCCTGGGCTATCCGCCCAAGTCGGATACGCAGTATTTT. Encoded protein: CASSLGYPPKSDTQYF. This rearrangement joins TRBV28 to TRBJ2-3; D remains unclear. CDR1 MDHEN and CDR2 SYDVKM come from the germline V gene. This CDR3 region has 16 residues. Trimming cost V 6 bases and J 6 bases, with 22 bases left between them.

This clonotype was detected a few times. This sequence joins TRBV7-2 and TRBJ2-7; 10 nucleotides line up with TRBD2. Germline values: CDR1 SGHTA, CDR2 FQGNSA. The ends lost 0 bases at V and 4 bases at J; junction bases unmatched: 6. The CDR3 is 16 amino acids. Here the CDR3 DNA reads TGTGCCAGCAGCTTAGCCCTAGCGGGAGTGAAGTACGAGCAGTACTTC. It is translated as CASSLALAGVKYEQYF.

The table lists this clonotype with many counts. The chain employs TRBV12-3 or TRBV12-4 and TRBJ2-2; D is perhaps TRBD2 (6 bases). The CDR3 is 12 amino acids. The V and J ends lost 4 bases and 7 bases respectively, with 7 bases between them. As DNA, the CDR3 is TGTGCCAGCAGTTCCGGGAGCGGGGAGCTGTTTTTT. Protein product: CASSSGSGELFF.

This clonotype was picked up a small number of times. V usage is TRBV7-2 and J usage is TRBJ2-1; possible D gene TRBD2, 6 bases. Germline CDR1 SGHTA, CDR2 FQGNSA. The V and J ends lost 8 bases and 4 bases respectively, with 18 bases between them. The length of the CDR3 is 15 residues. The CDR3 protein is CASGSDRGKYNEQFF. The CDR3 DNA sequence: TGTGCCAGCGGATCCGACCGGGGGAAGTACAATGAGCAGTTCTTC.